These T cell receptor beta chains were read from a single sample in a study of blood T cell repertoires in COVID-19. The protocol was immunoSEQ multiplex PCR, while the TCRdb copy is restricted to in-frame clones and leaves out a portion. This sample has some 200,000 clones, with approximately 90% found just once. The specimen was peripheral blood. The source of these receptors is a woman in her sixties or seventies with COVID-19, enrolled during active disease. Each CDR3 is given with its conserved first and last residue. The D gene is left open where the match is weak. Clone size appears in some rows only: once, few, many, or a class for an expanded clone.

>TRBJ1-1|few|TRBV11-3|NA|13
CASSLAGGTEAFF
TGTGCCAGCAGCTTAGCCGGTGGCACTGAAGCTTTCTTT
>TRBJ2-4|few|TRBV7-2|NA|15
CASSLQGLAKNIQYF
TGTGCCAGCAGCTTACAGGGTCTAGCCAAAAACATTCAGTACTTC
>TRBJ1-4|NA|TRBV28|NA|13
CASSLAGSEKLFF
TGTGCCAGCAGTTTGGCGGGGAGCGAAAAACTGTTTTTT
>TRBJ1-4|NA|TRBV18|TRBD1|15
CASSPRFQGGEKLFF
TGTGCCAGCTCACCACGGTTCCAGGGGGGCGAAAAACTGTTTTTT
>TRBJ1-2|NA|TRBV29-1|TRBD1|12
CSVTQGVYGYTF
TGCAGCGTTACCCAGGGGGTCTACGGCTACACCTTC
>TRBJ2-6|NA|TRBV23-1|TRBD1|18
CASRWDRGRGSGANVLTF
TGCGCCAGCAGATGGGACAGGGGGCGCGGGTCTGGGGCCAACGTCCTGACTTTC
>TRBJ2-4|NA|TRBV21-1|NA|16
CASKGPLGQAKNIQYF
TGTGCCAGCAAGGGGCCACTGGGTCAAGCCAAAAACATTCAGTACTTC
>TRBJ1-4|once|TRBV5-1|NA|18
CASSLGNNGGATNEKLFF
TGCGCCAGCAGCTTGGGGAATAACGGAGGTGCAACTAATGAAAAACTGTTTTTT
>TRBJ2-1|NA|TRBV11-3|TRBD2|15
CASSLRLADYNEQFF
TGTGCCAGCAGCCTAAGACTAGCGGACTACAATGAGCAGTTCTTC
>TRBJ1-1|NA|TRBV28|NA|16
CASRPPGLPGGTEAFF
TGTGCCAGCAGACCCCCGGGACTCCCTGGGGGAACTGAAGCTTTCTTT
>TRBJ1-5|few|TRBV10-3|TRBD1|15
CATSKGARGNQPQHF
TGTGCCACCTCTAAGGGGGCTAGGGGCAATCAGCCCCAGCATTTT
>TRBJ1-3|NA|TRBV3-1/TRBV3-2|NA|17
CASSQEVIRDSGNTIYF
TGTGCCAGCAGCCAAGAAGTTATAAGAGACTCTGGAAACACCATATATTTT
>TRBJ2-7|few|TRBV6-5|TRBD2|14
CASRTSGSLGEQYF
TGTGCCAGCAGAACTAGCGGGAGTCTCGGCGAGCAGTACTTC
>TRBJ2-2|once|TRBV4-3|NA|15
CASSQEGGGTGELFF
TGCGCCAGCAGCCAAGAGGGAGGCGGGACCGGGGAGCTGTTTTTT
>TRBJ2-7|NA|TRBV19|TRBD1|16
CASSKGGDRVPYEQYF
TGTGCCAGTAGTAAAGGGGGGGACAGGGTCCCCTACGAGCAGTACTTC
>TRBJ2-5|NA|TRBV5-4|TRBD2|16
CATRKGLAEEQETQYF
TGTGCCACCCGTAAGGGGCTAGCGGAAGAACAAGAGACCCAGTACTTC
>TRBJ1-3|NA|TRBV6-5|NA|15
CASSPGRQGGNTIYF
TGTGCCAGCAGCCCCGGGCGCCAGGGGGGAAACACCATATATTTT
>TRBJ2-1|NA|TRBV19|NA|14
CASNAAGHNNEQFF
TGTGCCAGTAATGCCGCGGGCCATAACAATGAGCAGTTCTTC
>TRBJ2-7|NA|TRBV15|NA|13
CATSSGEPYEQYF
TGTGCCACCAGCAGCGGAGAGCCCTACGAGCAGTACTTC
>TRBJ2-7|NA|TRBV3-1/TRBV3-2|TRBD2|14
CASSQAGGSYEQYF
TGTGCCAGCAGCCAAGCGGGGGGTAGCTACGAGCAGTACTTC
>TRBJ2-2|NA|TRBV21-1|NA|17
CATDKGSKIQGTGELFF
TGTGCCACCGACAAAGGGAGTAAAATACAGGGGACCGGGGAGCTGTTTTTT
>TRBJ1-1|NA|TRBV4-2|NA|15
CASSQAYTEYTEAFF
TGTGCCAGCAGCCAAGCATACACAGAGTACACTGAAGCTTTCTTT